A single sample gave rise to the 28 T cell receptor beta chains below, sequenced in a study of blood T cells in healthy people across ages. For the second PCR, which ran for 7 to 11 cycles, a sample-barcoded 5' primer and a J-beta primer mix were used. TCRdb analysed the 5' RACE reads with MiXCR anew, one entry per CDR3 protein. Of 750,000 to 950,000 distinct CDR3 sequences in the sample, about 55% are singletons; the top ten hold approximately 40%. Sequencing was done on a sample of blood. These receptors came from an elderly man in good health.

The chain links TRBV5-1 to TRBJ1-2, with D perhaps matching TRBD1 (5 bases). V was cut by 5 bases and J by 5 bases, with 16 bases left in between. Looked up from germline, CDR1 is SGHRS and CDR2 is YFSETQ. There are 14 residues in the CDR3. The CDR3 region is CASSPDGTSYGYTF. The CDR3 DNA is TGCGCCAGCAGTCCAGACGGGACTTCTTATGGCTACACCTTC. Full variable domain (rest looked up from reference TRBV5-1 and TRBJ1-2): KAGVTQTPRYLIKTRGQQVTLSCSPISGHRSVSWYQQTPGQGLQFLFEYFSETQRNKGNFPGRFSGRQFSNSRSEMNVSTLELGDSALYLCASSPDGTSYGYTFGSGTRLTVV.

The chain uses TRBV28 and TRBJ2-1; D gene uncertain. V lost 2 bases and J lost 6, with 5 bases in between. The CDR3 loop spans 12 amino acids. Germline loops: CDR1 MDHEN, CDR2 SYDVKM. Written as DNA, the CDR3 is TGTGCCAGCAGTTTACCCATCAATGAGCAGTTCTTC. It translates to CASSLPINEQFF.

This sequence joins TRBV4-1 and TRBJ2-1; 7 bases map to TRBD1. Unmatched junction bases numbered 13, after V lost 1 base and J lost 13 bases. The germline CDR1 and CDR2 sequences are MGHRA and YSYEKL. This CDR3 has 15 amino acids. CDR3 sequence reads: CASSQADRSVETQFF. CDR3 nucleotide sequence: TGCGCCAGCAGCCAAGCGGACAGGAGCGTAGAGACCCAGTTCTTC.

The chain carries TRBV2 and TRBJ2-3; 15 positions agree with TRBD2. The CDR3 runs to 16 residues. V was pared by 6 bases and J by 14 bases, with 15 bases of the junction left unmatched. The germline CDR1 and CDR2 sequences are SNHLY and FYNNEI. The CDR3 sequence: CASSAGTSGRHRYTYF. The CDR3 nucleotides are TGTGCCAGCAGCGCCGGGACTAGCGGGAGGCACAGATACACGTATTTT.

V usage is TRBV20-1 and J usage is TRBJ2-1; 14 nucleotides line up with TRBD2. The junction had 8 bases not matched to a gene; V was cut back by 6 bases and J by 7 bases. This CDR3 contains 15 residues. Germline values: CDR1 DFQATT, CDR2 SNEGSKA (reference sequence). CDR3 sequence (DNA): TGCAGTGCCAGGCGGGGACTAGCGGGAGATAATGAGCAGTTCTTC. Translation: CSARRGLAGDNEQFF.

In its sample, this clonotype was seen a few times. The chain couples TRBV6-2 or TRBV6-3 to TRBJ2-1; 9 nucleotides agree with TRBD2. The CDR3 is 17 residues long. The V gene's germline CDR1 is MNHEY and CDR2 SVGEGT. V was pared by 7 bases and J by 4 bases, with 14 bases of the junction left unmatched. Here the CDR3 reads CASTPGAGGPGYNEQFF. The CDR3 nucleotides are TGTGCCAGCACTCCCGGGGCGGGAGGGCCTGGATACAATGAGCAGTTCTTC.

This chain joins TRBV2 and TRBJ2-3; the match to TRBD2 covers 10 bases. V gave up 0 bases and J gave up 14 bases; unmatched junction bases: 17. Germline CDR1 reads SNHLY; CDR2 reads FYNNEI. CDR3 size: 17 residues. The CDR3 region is CASSEATSGSFGRDAYF. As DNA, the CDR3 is TGTGCCAGCAGTGAAGCGACTAGCGGGTCATTCGGGAGAGACGCGTATTTT.

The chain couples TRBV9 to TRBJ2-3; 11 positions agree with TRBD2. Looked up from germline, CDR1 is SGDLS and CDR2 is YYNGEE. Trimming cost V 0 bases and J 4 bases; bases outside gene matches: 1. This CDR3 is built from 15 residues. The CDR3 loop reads CASSVALAGADTQYF. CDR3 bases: TGTGCCAGCAGCGTAGCACTAGCGGGGGCAGATACGCAGTATTTT. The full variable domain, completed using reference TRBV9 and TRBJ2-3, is DSGVTQTPKHLITATGQRVTLRCSPRSGDLSVYWYQQSLDQGLQFLIQYYNGEERAKGNILERFSAQQFPDLHSELNLSSLELGDSALYFCASSVALAGADTQYFGPGTRLTVL.

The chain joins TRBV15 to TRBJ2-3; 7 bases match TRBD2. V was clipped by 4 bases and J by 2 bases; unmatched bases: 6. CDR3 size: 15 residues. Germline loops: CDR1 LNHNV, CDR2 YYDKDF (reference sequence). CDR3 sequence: CATSKVGLPTDTQYF. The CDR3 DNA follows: TGTGCCACCAGCAAGGTGGGACTACCCACAGATACGCAGTATTTT.

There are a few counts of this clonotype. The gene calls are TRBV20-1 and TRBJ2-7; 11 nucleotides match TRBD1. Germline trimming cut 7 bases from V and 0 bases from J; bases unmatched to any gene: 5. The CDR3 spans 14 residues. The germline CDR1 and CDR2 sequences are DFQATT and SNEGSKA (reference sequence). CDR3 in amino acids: CSVIGTGGSYEQYF. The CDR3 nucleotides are TGCAGTGTTATAGGGACAGGGGGCTCCTACGAGCAGTACTTC.

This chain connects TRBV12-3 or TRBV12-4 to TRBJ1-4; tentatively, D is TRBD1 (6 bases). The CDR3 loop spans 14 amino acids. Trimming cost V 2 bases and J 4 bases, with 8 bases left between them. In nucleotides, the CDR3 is TGTGCCAGCAGTTTAAGACAGGTTAATGAAAAACTGTTTTTT. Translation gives CASSLRQVNEKLFF.

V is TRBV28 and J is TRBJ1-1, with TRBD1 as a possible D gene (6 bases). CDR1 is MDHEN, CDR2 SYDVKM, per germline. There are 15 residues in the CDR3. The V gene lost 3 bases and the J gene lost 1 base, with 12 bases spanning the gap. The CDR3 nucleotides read TGTGCCAGCAGTTTCAACAGGGTCGGGAACACTGAAGCTTTCTTT. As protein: CASSFNRVGNTEAFF.

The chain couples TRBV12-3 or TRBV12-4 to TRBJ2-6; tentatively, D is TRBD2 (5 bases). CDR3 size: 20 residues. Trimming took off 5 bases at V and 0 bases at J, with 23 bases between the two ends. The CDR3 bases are TGTGCCAGCAGTCCTTCCCGCATGGGAGACTCGTTCTCTGGGGCCAACGTCCTGACTTTC. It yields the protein CASSPSRMGDSFSGANVLTF.

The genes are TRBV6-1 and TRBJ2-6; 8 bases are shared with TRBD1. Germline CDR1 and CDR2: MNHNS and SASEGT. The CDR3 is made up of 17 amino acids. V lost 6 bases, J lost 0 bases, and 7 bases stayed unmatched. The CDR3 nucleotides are TGTGCCAGCAGACCCACAGGGGGGAACTCTGGGGCCAACGTCCTGACTTTC. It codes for CASRPTGGNSGANVLTF.

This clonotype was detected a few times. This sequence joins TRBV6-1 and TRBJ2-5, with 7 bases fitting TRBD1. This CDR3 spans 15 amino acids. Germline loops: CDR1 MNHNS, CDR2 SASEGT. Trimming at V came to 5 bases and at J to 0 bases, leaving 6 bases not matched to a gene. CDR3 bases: TGTGCCAGCAGTTCTGCACAGGGGTACCAAGAGACCCAGTACTTC. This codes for CASSSAQGYQETQYF.

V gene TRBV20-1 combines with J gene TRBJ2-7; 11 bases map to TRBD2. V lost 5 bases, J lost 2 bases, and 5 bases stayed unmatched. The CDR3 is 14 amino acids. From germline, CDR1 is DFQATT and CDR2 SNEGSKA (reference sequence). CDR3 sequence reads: CSAPRLAGTYEQYF. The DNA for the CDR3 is TGCAGTGCTCCCCGACTAGCGGGGACCTACGAGCAGTACTTC.

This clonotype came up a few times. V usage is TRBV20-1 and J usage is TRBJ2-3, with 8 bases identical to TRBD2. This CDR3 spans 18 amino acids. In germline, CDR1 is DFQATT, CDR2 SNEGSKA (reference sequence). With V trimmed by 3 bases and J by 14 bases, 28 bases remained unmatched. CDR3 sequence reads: CSASPLRAGEESGRYAYF. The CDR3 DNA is TGCAGTGCTAGCCCCTTGAGAGCGGGAGAGGAAAGCGGCAGATACGCGTATTTT.

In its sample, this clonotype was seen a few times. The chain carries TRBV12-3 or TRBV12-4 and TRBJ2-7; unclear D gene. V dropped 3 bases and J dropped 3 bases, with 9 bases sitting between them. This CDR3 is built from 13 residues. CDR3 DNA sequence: TGTGCCAGCAGTTTCTTACTGGGCTACGAGCAGTACTTC. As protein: CASSFLLGYEQYF.

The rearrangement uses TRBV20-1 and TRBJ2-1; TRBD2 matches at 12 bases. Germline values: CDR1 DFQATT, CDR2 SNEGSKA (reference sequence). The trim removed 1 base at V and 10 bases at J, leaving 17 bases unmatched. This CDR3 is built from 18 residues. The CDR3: CSARVGLAGPRTVREQFF. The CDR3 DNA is TGCAGTGCTAGAGTGGGACTAGCGGGCCCCAGGACCGTTAGAGAGCAGTTCTTC.

CDR3 sequence: CASSLVQPGDLQYF. Here the CDR3 DNA reads TGCGCCAGCAGCTTGGTCCAGCCTGGCGACCTTCAGTACTTC. V gene TRBV5-1 combines with J gene TRBJ2-7; D gene uncertain. Trimming left V 0 bases short and J 10 bases short, with 17 bases between. Germline assignment: CDR1 SGHRS and CDR2 YFSETQ. This CDR3 region has 14 residues.

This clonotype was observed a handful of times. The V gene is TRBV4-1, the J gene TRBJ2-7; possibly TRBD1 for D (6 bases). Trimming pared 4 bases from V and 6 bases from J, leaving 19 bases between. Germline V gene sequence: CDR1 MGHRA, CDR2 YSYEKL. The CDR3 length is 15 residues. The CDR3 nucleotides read TGCGCCAGCAGCCTTCTACAGGGCCGGTCCGGCGAGCAGTACTTC. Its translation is CASSLLQGRSGEQYF.

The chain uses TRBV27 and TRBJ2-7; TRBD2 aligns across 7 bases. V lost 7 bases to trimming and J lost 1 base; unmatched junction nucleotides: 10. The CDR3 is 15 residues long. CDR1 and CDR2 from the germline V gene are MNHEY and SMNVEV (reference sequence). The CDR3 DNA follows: TGTGCCAGCACTAGTAGGCGGGAGAGGTCCTACGAGCAGTACTTC. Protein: CASTSRRERSYEQYF.

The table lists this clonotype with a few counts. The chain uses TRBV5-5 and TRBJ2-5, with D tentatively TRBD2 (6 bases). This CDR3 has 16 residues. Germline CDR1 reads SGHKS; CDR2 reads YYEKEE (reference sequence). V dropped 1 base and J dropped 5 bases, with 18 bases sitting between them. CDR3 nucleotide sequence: TGTGCCAGCAGCTTGACGGGCACTAGCATGTTGGAGACCCAGTACTTC. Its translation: CASSLTGTSMLETQYF.

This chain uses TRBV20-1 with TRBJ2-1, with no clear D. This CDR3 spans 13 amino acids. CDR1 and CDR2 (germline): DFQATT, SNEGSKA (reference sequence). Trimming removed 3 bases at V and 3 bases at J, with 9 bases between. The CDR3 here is CSARARSYNEQFF. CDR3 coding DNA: TGCAGTGCTAGGGCCCGTAGCTACAATGAGCAGTTCTTC.

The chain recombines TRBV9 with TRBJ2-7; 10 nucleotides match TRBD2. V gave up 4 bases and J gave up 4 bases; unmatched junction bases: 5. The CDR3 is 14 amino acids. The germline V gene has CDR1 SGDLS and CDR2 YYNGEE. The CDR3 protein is CASSSGLAEYEQYF. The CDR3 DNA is TGTGCCAGCAGCTCAGGACTAGCGGAGTACGAGCAGTACTTC.

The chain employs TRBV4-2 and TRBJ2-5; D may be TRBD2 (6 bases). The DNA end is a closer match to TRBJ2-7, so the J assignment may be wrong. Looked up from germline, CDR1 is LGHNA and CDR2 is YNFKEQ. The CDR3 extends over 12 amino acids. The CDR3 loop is CASSRDSVEQYF. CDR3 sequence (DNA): TGTGCCAGCAGCCGGGACTCAGTCGAGCAGTACTTC.

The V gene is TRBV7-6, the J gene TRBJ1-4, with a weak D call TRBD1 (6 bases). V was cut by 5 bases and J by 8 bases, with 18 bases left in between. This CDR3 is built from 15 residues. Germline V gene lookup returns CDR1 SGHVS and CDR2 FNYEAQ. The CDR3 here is CASSPSAGVYEKLFF. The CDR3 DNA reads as TGTGCCAGCAGCCCCTCGGCAGGGGTTTACGAAAAACTGTTTTTT. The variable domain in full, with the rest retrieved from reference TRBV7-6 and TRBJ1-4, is GAGVSQSPRYKVTKRGQDVALRCDPISGHVSLYWYRQALGQGPEFLTYFNYEAQQDKSGLPNDRFSAERPEGSISTLTIQRTEQRDSAMYRCASSPSAGVYEKLFFGSGTQLSVL.

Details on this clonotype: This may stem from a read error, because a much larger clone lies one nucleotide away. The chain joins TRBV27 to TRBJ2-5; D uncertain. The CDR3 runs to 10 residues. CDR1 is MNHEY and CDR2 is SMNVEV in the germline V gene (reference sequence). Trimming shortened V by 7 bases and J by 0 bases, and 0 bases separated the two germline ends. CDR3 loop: CASNQETQYF. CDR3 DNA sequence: TGTGCCAGCAACCAAGAGACCCAGTACTTC.